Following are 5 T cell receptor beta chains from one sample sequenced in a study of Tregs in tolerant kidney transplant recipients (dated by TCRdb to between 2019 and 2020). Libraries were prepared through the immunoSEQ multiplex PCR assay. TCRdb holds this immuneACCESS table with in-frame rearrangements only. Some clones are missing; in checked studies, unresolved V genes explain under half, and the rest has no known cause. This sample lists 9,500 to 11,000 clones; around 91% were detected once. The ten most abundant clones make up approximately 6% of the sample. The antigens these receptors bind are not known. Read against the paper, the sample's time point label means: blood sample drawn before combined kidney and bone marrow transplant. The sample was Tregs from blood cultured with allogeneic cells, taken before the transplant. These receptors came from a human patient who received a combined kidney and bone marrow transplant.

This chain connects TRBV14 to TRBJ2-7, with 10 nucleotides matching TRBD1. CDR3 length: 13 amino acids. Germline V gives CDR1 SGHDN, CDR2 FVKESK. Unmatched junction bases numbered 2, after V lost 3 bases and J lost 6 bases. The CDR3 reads CASSQRTGGEQYF. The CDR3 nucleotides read TGTGCCAGCAGCCAGCGGACAGGGGGCGAGCAGTACTTC.

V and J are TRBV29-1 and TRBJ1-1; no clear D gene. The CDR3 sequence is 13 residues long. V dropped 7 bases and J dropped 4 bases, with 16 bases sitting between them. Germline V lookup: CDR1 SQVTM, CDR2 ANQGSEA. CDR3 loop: CSAPPDAGTEAFF. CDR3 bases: TGCAGCGCCCCCCCCGATGCAGGCACTGAAGCTTTCTTT.

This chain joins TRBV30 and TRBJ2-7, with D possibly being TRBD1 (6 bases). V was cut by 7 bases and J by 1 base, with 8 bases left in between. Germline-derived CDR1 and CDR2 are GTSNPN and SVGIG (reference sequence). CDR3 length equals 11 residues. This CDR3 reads CAYRVSYEQYF. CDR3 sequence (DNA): TGTGCCTACAGGGTATCCTACGAGCAGTACTTC. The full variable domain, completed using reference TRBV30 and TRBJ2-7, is SQTIHQWPATLVQPVGSPLSLECTVEGTSNPNLYWYRQAAGRGLQLLFYSVGIGQISSEVPQNLSASRPQDRQFILSSKKLLLSDSGFYLCAYRVSYEQYFGPGTRLTVT.

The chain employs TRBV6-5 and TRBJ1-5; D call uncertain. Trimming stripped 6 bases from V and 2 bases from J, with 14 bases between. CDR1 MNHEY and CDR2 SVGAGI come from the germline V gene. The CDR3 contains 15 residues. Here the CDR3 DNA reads TGTGCCAGCAGGGACCCGCATATAGGCAATCAGCCCCAGCATTTT. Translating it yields CASRDPHIGNQPQHF.

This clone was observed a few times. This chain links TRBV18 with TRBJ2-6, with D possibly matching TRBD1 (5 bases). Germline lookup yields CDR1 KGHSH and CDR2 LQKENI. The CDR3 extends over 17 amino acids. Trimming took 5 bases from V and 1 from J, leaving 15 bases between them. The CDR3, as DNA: TGTGCCAGCTCAGTGGCCAGGGTTAAGTCTGGGGCCAACGTCCTGACTTTC. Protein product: CASSVARVKSGANVLTF.